The T cell receptor beta chain under discussion was sequenced for a study of blood T cell repertoires in COVID-19 (dated by TCRdb to 2018 to 2021). Study-level background: The collaborator samples originated in the United States, Italy and Spain and spanned the acute and convalescent phases of COVID-19. The prospective study material was composed of cDNA or gDNA derived from T cells, B-cell-depleted T cells, or PBMCs. Deeply sampled blood TCRbeta repertoires from subjects exposed to, actively infected with, or recovered from COVID-19 were included in the dataset. A freely available public database, intended as a resource for researchers studying the immune response to SARS-CoV-2, is where the repertoires were released. The samples were drawn from two sources: the first 160 participants of the ongoing ImmuneRACE study, and 1,000 to 1,500 subjects contributed by 6 global collaborators. The sample metadata nearly always contained a de-identified subject ID, COVID-19 status, age in years and sex. HLA class I and class II types, where available, came from metadata supplied by the sample provider rather than from assay-based typing.

In the case of this clone: It has no known antigen specificity. The record has no base qualities; no much larger clone is one base away.

Overall study outcomes, separate from this receptor: The quantity of clinical and demographic metadata differed by source and by participant and was supplied without curation.

Each collaborating institution followed its own protocols to collect whole blood in K2EDTA tubes. For TCRbeta analysis, collaborators shipped samples in one of three forms: frozen whole blood, isolated PBMCs, or DNA extracted from either of those sample types. Relative to germline, V is 0 bases shorter and J is 9 bases shorter, with 6 bases between their ends. The germline V gene (reference sequence) yields MNHEY for CDR1 and SMNVEV for CDR2. Its CDR3 holds 13 amino acids, cysteine through phenylalanine. Only the CDR3 part of the read is kept: 39 bases, read in frame from the first base. The immunoSEQ Assay, a bias-controlled multiplex PCR, was used to amplify TCRbeta CDR3 regions from genomic DNA. In the original analysis: The number of nucleated cells in each sample was estimated from the amplification of reference gene primers within the assay. To quantify the absolute abundance of each unique TCRbeta CDR3 rearrangement, sequence reads were collapsed and filtered. For each sample, productive Simpson clonality was calculated as the square root of Simpson's diversity index over productive rearrangements. In TCRdb, the immuneACCESS table is reduced to in-frame sequences with V and J assigned. These tables do not hold every clone; where another copy was compared, an unresolved V gene accounts for under half, and the others remain unexplained. The V and J calls and clone size come from that table; D and trimming were worked out from the DNA. The sample has about 150,000 clones on record, approximately 86% of them singletons. The top ten clonotypes cover about 4.6% of the sample.

Sample: peripheral blood. The sequence came from a woman in her fifties or sixties with active or convalescent COVID-19. The chain is made from TRBV27 and TRBJ1-6; the D gene lacks a confident call. The CDR3 protein: CASSLSIVSPLHF. The DNA sequence is as follows: TGTGCCAGCAGTTTATCGATAGTTTCACCCCTCCACTTT.